This passage covers 12 T cell receptor beta chains from one sample sequenced in a study of blood T cells in healthy people across ages. The use of a sample-barcoded 5' primer and a J-beta primer mix characterized a second PCR of 7 to 11 cycles. TCRdb processed the 5' RACE reads anew with MiXCR; each CDR3 protein has one entry. The table includes some 1.5 million distinct CDR3 sequences, 25% to 30% detected once. The specimen was blood. The receptors here all came from a woman between 25 and 40 years old in good health.

In regard to this clonotype: At one of its ends the junction is not consistent with the germline gene, which may arise from a read error. The V call is TRBV12-3 or TRBV12-4, the J call TRBJ2-1; the D gene is possibly TRBD2 (5 bases). The CDR3 consists of 17 residues. The CDR3 region has the DNA TGTGCCGGCAGTTTAAGGGCTACTAGTTCGTATGACAATGAGCAGTTCTTC. This translates into CAGSLRATSSYDNEQFF.

This clonotype was counted between two and nine times. V and J are TRBV5-1 and TRBJ2-3; 7 bases map to TRBD2. There are 16 residues in the CDR3. Germline CDR1 and CDR2: SGHRS and YFSETQ. V was clipped by 2 bases and J by 6 bases; unmatched bases: 12. CDR3 amino acids: CASSFGSGAIGDTQYF. CDR3 sequence (DNA): TGCGCCAGCAGCTTTGGCAGCGGGGCTATCGGGGATACGCAGTATTTT. Based on the CDR3 plus reference TRBV5-1 and TRBJ2-3, the full variable domain is KAGVTQTPRYLIKTRGQQVTLSCSPISGHRSVSWYQQTPGQGLQFLFEYFSETQRNKGNFPGRFSGRQFSNSRSEMNVSTLELGDSALYLCASSFGSGAIGDTQYFGPGTRLTVL.

This clonotype was seen repeatedly, ten times or more. The chain uses TRBV4-3 and TRBJ1-2, with D uncertain. CDR1 is LGHNA and CDR2 is YSLEER in the germline V gene. The CDR3 runs 13 residues. The germline V and J ends were trimmed by 5 bases and 7 bases, with 14 bases remaining between them. Here the CDR3 reads CASSNRPGLGYTF. CDR3 DNA sequence: TGCGCCAGCAGCAATCGTCCAGGTCTTGGCTACACCTTC.

Only a few counts were recorded for this clonotype. As DNA, the CDR3 is TGCAGTGCTAGATCGGGACATGTAACAGATACGCAGTATTTT. Its translation is CSARSGHVTDTQYF. The chain carries TRBV20-1 and TRBJ2-3; D might be TRBD1 (6 bases). The germline CDR1 and CDR2 sequences are DFQATT and SNEGSKA (reference sequence). V lost 2 bases to trimming and J lost 3 bases, with 12 bases between them. The CDR3 runs to 14 residues.

The chain carries TRBV7-2 and TRBJ2-5, with D unclear. CDR3 length: 13 amino acids. Germline CDR1 is SGHTA and CDR2 is FQGNSA. Trimming left V 5 bases short and J 4 bases short, with 11 bases between. CDR3 nucleotide sequence: TGTGCCAGCAGCACAGACCCCTTAGAGACCCAGTACTTC. Its translation: CASSTDPLETQYF. The variable domain in full, with the rest retrieved from reference TRBV7-2 and TRBJ2-5, is GAGVSQSPSNKVTEKGKDVELRCDPISGHTALYWYRQSLGQGLEFLIYFQGNSAPDKSGLPSDRFSAERTGGSVSTLTIQRTQQEDSAVYLCASSTDPLETQYFGPGTRLLVL.

At least ten counts were recorded for this clonotype. The chain couples TRBV5-1 to TRBJ1-1; D ambiguous. The germline CDR1 and CDR2 sequences are SGHRS and YFSETQ. V lost 7 bases, J lost 7 bases, and 20 bases lay in between. This CDR3 comprises 14 residues. The CDR3 spells CASRVSEAEHEAFF. The CDR3 nucleotides are TGCGCCAGCCGGGTCAGCGAAGCCGAGCATGAAGCTTTCTTT.

This clonotype came up many times. The chain is built from TRBV7-2 and TRBJ2-7; no clear D. V lost 5 bases to trimming and J lost 0 bases, with 5 bases between them. Germline V gene lookup returns CDR1 SGHTA and CDR2 FQGNSA. This CDR3 is 12 amino acids long. The CDR3 loop reads CASSVYSYEQYF. As DNA, the CDR3 is TGTGCCAGCAGCGTATACTCCTACGAGCAGTACTTC.

The table lists this clonotype with a few counts. CDR3 sequence (DNA): TGTGCCAGCAGTTCCCCCGGGACTATTCCCTACGAGCAGTACTTC. This codes for CASSSPGTIPYEQYF. V usage is TRBV5-4 and J usage is TRBJ2-7; TRBD2 matches at 7 bases. This CDR3 has 15 residues. Germline trimming cut 5 bases from V and 2 bases from J; bases unmatched to any gene: 10. CDR1 SGHNT and CDR2 YYREEE come from the germline V gene (reference sequence).

The sample holds one count of this clonotype. The rearrangement links TRBV5-1 to TRBJ2-3; 10 bases agree with TRBD2. Germline CDR1 and CDR2: SGHRS and YFSETQ. CDR3 size: 16 residues. V trimming: 4 bases; J trimming: 2 bases; junction bases outside the gene matches: 7. The CDR3 DNA reads TGCGCCAGCAGCGCCCCGGGACTAGCGAACACAGATACGCAGTATTTT. Translation: CASSAPGLANTDTQYF.

The V call is TRBV6-1, the J call TRBJ1-5, with TRBD1 identical over 9 bases. Germline V lookup: CDR1 MNHNS, CDR2 SASEGT. Trimming removed 5 bases from V and 6 bases from J; junction bases left unmatched: 11. This CDR3 region has 16 residues. The CDR3 sequence: CASSPTLQGAGQPQHF. The CDR3 region has the DNA TGTGCCAGCAGTCCTACTCTACAGGGGGCCGGTCAGCCCCAGCATTTT.

This clonotype has ten or more counts. The chain employs TRBV28 and TRBJ2-1; no clear D. Germline V gene lookup returns CDR1 MDHEN and CDR2 SYDVKM. The CDR3 sequence is 14 residues long. V was shortened by 7 bases and J by 0 bases, with 10 bases between the two germline ends. The CDR3 region is CASTSRRSYNEQFF. The CDR3 DNA is TGTGCCAGCACCAGCCGACGCTCCTACAATGAGCAGTTCTTC.

This rearrangement joins TRBV12-3 or TRBV12-4 to TRBJ2-3; TRBD2 agrees at 7 bases. The CDR3 spans 15 residues. V lost 3 bases to trimming and J lost 2 bases; unmatched junction nucleotides: 5. In nucleotides, the CDR3 is TGTGCCAGCAGTTTTAGGCGGGGGAACACAGATACGCAGTATTTT. It is translated as CASSFRRGNTDTQYF.